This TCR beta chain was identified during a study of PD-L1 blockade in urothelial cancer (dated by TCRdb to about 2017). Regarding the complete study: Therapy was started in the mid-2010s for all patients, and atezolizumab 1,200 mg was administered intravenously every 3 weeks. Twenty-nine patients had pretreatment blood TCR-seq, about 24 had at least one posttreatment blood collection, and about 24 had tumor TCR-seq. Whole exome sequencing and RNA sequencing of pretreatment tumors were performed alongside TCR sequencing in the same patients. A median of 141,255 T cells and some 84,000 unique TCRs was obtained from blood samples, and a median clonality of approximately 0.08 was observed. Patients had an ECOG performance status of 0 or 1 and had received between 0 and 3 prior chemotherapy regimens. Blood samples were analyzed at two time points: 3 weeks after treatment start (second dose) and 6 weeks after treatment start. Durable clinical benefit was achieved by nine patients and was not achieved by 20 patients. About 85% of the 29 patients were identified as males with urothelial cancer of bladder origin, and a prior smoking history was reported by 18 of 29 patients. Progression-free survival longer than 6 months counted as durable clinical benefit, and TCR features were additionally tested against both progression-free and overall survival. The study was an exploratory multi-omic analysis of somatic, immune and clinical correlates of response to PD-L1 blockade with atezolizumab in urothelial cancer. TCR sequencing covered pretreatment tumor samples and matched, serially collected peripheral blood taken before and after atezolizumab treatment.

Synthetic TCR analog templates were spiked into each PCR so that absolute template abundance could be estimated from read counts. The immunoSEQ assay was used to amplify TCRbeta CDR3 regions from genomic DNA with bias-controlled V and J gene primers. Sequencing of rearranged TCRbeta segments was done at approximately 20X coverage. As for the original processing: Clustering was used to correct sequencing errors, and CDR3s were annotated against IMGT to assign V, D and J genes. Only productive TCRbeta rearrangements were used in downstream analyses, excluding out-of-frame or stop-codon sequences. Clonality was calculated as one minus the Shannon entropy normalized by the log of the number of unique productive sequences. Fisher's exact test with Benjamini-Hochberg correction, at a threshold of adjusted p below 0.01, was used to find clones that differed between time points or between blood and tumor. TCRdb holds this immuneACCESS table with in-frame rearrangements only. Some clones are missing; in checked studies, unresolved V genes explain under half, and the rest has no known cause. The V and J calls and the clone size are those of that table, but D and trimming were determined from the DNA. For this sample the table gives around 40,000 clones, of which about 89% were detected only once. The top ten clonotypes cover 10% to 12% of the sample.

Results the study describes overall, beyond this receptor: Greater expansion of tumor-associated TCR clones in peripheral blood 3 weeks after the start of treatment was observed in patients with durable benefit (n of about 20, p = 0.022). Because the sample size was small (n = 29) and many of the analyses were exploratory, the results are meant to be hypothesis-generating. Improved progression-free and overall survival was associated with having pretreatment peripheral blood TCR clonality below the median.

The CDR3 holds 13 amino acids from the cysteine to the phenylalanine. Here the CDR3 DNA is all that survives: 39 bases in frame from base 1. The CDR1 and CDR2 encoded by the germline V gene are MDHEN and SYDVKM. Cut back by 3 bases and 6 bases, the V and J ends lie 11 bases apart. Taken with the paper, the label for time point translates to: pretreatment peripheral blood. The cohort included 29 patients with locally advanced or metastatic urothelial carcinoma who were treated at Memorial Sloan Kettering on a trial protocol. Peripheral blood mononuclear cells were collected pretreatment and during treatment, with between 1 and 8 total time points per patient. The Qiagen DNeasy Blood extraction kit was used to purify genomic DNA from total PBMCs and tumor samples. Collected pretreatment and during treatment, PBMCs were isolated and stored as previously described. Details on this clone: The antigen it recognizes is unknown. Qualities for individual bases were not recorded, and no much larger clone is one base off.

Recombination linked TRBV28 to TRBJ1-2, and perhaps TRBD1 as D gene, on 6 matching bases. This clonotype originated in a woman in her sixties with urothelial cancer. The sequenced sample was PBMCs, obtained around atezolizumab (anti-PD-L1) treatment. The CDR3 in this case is CASSFWGRNGYTF. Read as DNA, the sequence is TGTGCCAGCAGTTTTTGGGGGCGGAATGGCTACACCTTC.